A single TCR beta chain is shown here with its context. This entry comes from a study of OX40 agonist ivuxolimab in advanced cancers. This CDR3 is 15 amino acids long. Trimming pared 0 bases from V and 5 bases from J, leaving 13 bases between. Per the germline V gene, CDR1 is LGHNA and CDR2 is YNFKEQ. Profiled with immunoSEQ multiplex PCR; TCRdb holds only in-frame clones, not every one. In the table there are 67,000 or so clones, about 87% of which are singletons. The sequence was obtained from an adult with an advanced solid tumor such as melanoma, head and neck, liver or kidney cancer. Sequenced here: CD4+ or CD8+ T cells sorted from blood, sampled in a trial of the OX40 agonist ivuxolimab. V and J are TRBV4-2 and TRBJ1-2; D ambiguous. The CDR3 protein is CASSQDPPRGYGYTF. In nucleotides, the CDR3 is TGTGCCAGCAGCCAAGATCCCCCGCGGGGTTATGGCTACACCTTC.